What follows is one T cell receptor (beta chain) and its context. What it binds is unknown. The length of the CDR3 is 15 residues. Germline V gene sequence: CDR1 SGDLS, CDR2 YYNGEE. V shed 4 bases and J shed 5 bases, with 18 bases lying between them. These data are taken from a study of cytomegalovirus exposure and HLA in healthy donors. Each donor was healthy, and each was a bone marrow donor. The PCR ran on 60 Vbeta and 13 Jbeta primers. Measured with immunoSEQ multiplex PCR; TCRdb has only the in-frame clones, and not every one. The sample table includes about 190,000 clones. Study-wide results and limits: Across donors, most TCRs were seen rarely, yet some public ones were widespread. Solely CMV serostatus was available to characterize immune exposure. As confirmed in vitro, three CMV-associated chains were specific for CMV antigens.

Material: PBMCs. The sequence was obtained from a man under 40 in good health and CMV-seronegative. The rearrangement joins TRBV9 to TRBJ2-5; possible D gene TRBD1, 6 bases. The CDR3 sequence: CASSSYQGPGETQYF. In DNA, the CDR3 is TGTGCCAGCAGCTCCTACCAGGGGCCGGGGGAGACCCAGTACTTC.